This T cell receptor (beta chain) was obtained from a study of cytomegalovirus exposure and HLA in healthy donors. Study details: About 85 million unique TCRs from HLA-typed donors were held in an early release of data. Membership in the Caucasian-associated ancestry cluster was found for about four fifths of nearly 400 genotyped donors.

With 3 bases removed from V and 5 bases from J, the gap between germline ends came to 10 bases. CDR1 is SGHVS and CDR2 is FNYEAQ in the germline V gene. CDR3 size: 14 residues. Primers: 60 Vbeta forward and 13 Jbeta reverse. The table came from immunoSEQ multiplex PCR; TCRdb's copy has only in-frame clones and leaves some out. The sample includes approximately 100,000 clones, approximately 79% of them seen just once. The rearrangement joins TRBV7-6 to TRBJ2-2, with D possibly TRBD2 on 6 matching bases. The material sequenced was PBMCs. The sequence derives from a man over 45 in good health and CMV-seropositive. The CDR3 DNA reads TGTGCCAGCAGCTTGTCGGGGGTAACCGGGGAGCTGTTTTTT. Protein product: CASSLSGVTGELFF.